This T cell receptor beta chain came from a study of T cell repertoires in cytomegalovirus infection. Study information: Researchers turned to recently identified HLA-C-restricted CMV epitopes as well as well-studied HLA-B-restricted ones. Signatures in public TCR beta sequences pointed to both CMV infection and matching HLA type. Overall study findings and caveats: Identification of carriers of CMV plus the relevant HLA was performed using cumulative public TCR beta family frequency. Clonotypes of TCR beta that were HLA-C-restricted and CMV-specific dominated the ex vivo response.

Comments on this clonotype: Its antigen is currently unknown.

MiXCR, run by TCRdb on the reads, gives a single entry per CDR3 protein. The table includes about 920,000 distinct CDR3 sequences, about 33% detected once. The material was cultured CD8+ T cells from PBMCs, obtained from culture after CMV antigen stimulation. This TCR derives from a human donor in good health (CMV status not recorded). Some clones in this sample may be carry-over from other donors' samples.

The DNA for the CDR3 is TGTGCCATCAGTGGGGGGACAGGGGTAGCGTACGAGCAGTACTTC. Translated, it gives CAISGGTGVAYEQYF. The chain uses TRBV10-3 and TRBJ2-7, with 10 bases aligning to TRBD1. The V and J ends lost 4 bases and 4 bases, in that order; junction bases with no gene match: 7. This CDR3 has 15 amino acids. Looked up from germline, CDR1 is ENHRY and CDR2 is SYGVKD.